Detailed here is one T cell receptor beta chain. This PCR relied on a set of 60 Vbeta primers and 13 Jbeta primers. Profiled with immunoSEQ multiplex PCR; TCRdb holds only in-frame clones, not every one. This repertoire includes about 55,000 clones. This record belongs to a study of cytomegalovirus exposure and HLA in healthy donors. Trimming took 4 bases from V and 1 from J, leaving 11 bases between them. Looked up from germline, CDR1 is SQVTM and CDR2 is ANQGSEA. The CDR3 length is 13 residues. The chain uses TRBV29-1 and TRBJ2-7; possibly TRBD2 for D (5 bases). The source of this sequence is a man in his fifties or sixties in good health and CMV-seropositive. Sample: PBMCs. This chain's CDR3 is CSVGPTGSYEQYF. In DNA form, the CDR3 reads TGCAGCGTTGGCCCGACGGGATCCTACGAGCAGTACTTC.